This TCR beta chain derives from a study of cytomegalovirus exposure and HLA in healthy donors. General study points: Previous analysis showed most TCR beta V segments were productive about 90% or about 30% of the time.

Note on this clone: Its cognate antigen is unknown.

These donors, healthy bone marrow donors, were studied. There were likely unrecorded immune exposures, though donors were nominally healthy when sampled. The study ran its PCR with 60 Vbeta and 13 Jbeta primers. Libraries were prepared by immunoSEQ multiplex PCR; TCRdb keeps only in-frame clonotypes and omits some of them. The profile shows about 190,000 clones, over 75% of them singletons. The CDR3 covers 14 residues. Germline CDR1 LNHDA, CDR2 SQIVND (reference sequence). V shed 4 bases, J shed 5 bases, and the junction held 7 bases outside the gene matches. The TCR sequence derives from a woman between 45 and 65 years old in good health and CMV-seropositive. The sequencing input was PBMCs. V gene TRBV19 combines with J gene TRBJ1-1; TRBD1 aligns across 7 bases. CDR3 bases: TGTGCCAGTAGTACGGGACAGAGCGGAACTGAAGCTTTCTTT. Translation: CASSTGQSGTEAFF.